What follows are 23 T cell receptor beta chains derived from one specimen sequenced in a study of blood T cells in healthy people across ages. With a J-beta primer mix and a sample-barcoded 5' primer, a second PCR ran about 7 to 11 cycles. TCRdb redid the calling of the 5' RACE reads with MiXCR, one entry per CDR3 protein. Here the sample spans roughly 1.9 million distinct CDR3 sequences, about two fifths being singletons. The material sequenced was blood. These receptors were taken from a human donor in good health.

In this sample, this clonotype turned up a few times. The rearrangement uses TRBV7-2 and TRBJ2-3; possible D gene TRBD2, 6 bases. This CDR3 is built from 11 residues. Between the trimmed V and J ends, which lost 5 bases and 9 bases, there was a span of 9 bases. Germline values: CDR1 SGHTA, CDR2 FQGNSA. CDR3 in DNA: TGTGCCAGCAGCCGAGGGAGGACGCAGTATTTT. It codes for CASSRGRTQYF.

The chain carries TRBV7-9 and TRBJ1-2; D call uncertain. This CDR3 contains 13 residues. Germline CDR1 reads SEHNR; CDR2 reads FQNEAQ (reference sequence). Deletions cut 4 bases from V and 4 bases from J, with 10 bases between. The CDR3 DNA reads as TGTGCCAGCAGCTCTATCACAGCCTATGGCTACACCTTC. Translating it yields CASSSITAYGYTF.

On this clonotype itself: The junction shows a germline mismatch at one end, possibly a read error. The J gene is TRBJ1-4, the V gene TRBV29-1; no definite D call. CDR3 length: 10 residues. In germline, CDR1 is SQVTM, CDR2 ANQGSEA. Here the CDR3 DNA reads TGCAGCGTCGCTAATGAAGAACTGTTTTTT. Its translation: CSVANEELFF. The full variable domain, its missing parts supplied by reference TRBV29-1 and TRBJ1-4, is SAVISQKPSRDICQRGTSLTIQCQVDSQVTMMFWYRQQPGQSLTLIATANQGSEATYESGFVIDKFPISRPNLTFSTLTVSNMSPEDSSIYLCSVANEELFFGSGTQLSVL.

This chain uses TRBV4-2 with TRBJ2-7, with a possible D match to TRBD1 (6 bases). The germline V gene has CDR1 LGHNA and CDR2 YNFKEQ. The V and J ends lost 2 bases and 7 bases respectively, with 18 bases between them. The CDR3 is 15 residues long. The CDR3 here is CASSQLGHPKVEQYF. The CDR3 coding sequence is TGTGCCAGCAGCCAATTGGGACACCCGAAAGTGGAGCAGTACTTC.

The chain carries TRBV9 and TRBJ2-3, with TRBD1 matching 7 bases. Germline CDR1 and CDR2: SGDLS and YYNGEE. The CDR3 is 17 amino acids. V dropped 0 bases and J dropped 1; count of bases not matched to a gene: 8. CDR3 region: CASSVVEGAVGTDTQYF. In nucleotides, the CDR3 is TGTGCCAGCAGCGTAGTTGAGGGGGCAGTTGGCACAGATACGCAGTATTTT.

This clonotype was counted between two and nine times. V gene TRBV7-9 combines with J gene TRBJ2-1; possible D gene TRBD1, 5 bases. Germline loops: CDR1 SEHNR, CDR2 FQNEAQ (reference sequence). Trimming left V 1 base short and J 12 bases short, with 28 bases between. CDR3 length equals 18 residues. CDR3 amino acids: CASSLVVVRTNDGMRQFF. CDR3 sequence (DNA): TGTGCCAGCAGCTTAGTAGTGGTGAGGACAAATGACGGAATGAGGCAGTTCTTC. Variable domain in full (rest from reference TRBV7-9 and TRBJ2-1): DTGVSQNPRHKITKRGQNVTFRCDPISEHNRLYWYRQTLGQGPEFLTYFQNEAQLEKSRLLSDRFSAERPKGSFSTLEIQRTEQGDSAMYLCASSLVVVRTNDGMRQFFGPGTRLTVL.

This clonotype has at least ten counts. This rearrangement joins TRBV29-1 to TRBJ2-5; no firm D call. Per germline, CDR1 SQVTM and CDR2 ANQGSEA. The CDR3 covers 12 residues. Trimming left V 0 bases short and J 5 bases short, with 7 bases between. DNA for the CDR3: TGCAGCGTTGAAGATTTCAGTGAGACCCAGTACTTC. Its translation is CSVEDFSETQYF.

V usage is TRBV6-5 and J usage is TRBJ1-5; TRBD1 agrees at 8 bases. Per germline, CDR1 MNHEY and CDR2 SVGAGI. This CDR3 is 15 amino acids long. The ends lost 2 bases at V and 7 bases at J; junction bases unmatched: 7. The DNA for the CDR3 is TGTGCCAGCAGTTACGGACAGGGTAGAGGACAGCCCCAGCATTTT. This gives the protein CASSYGQGRGQPQHF.

For this clonotype: One junction end disagrees with the germline gene, perhaps due to a read error. This sequence joins TRBV4-3 and TRBJ2-6; TRBD1 might be the D (5 bases). The CDR3 loop spans 16 amino acids. The germline V gene encodes CDR1 LGHNA and CDR2 YSLEER. The CDR3 sequence: CASSQETGSGANALTF. As DNA, the CDR3 is TGCGCCAGCAGCCAAGAAACCGGGTCTGGGGCCAACGCCCTGACTTTC.

This clonotype was seen a handful of times. The CDR3 DNA reads TGCAGCGCTACGACAGGGGCGCGGGGCTACACCTTC. This gives the protein CSATTGARGYTF. The rearrangement uses TRBV29-1 and TRBJ1-2; 8 nucleotides agree with TRBD1. V lost 7 bases to trimming and J lost 8 bases; unmatched junction nucleotides: 9. Germline V CDR1 and CDR2: SQVTM, ANQGSEA. The CDR3 sequence is 12 residues long.

This clonotype appeared a few times. The gene calls are TRBV29-1 and TRBJ2-1; 7 bases match TRBD2. The germline V gene encodes CDR1 SQVTM and CDR2 ANQGSEA. The CDR3 extends over 14 amino acids. V dropped 6 bases and J dropped 2; count of bases not matched to a gene: 7. The CDR3 sequence is CSVELASTYNEQFF. CDR3 DNA: TGCAGCGTGGAACTAGCGTCCACCTACAATGAGCAGTTCTTC.

A few counts support this clonotype. V and J are TRBV6-5 and TRBJ2-3, with D tentatively TRBD1 (6 bases). CDR3 length equals 16 residues. Germline V gene lookup returns CDR1 MNHEY and CDR2 SVGAGI. V was shortened by 5 bases and J by 3 bases, with 18 bases between the two germline ends. In nucleotides, the CDR3 is TGTGCCAGCAGTCAAACAGGGATTTATCTGACAGATACGCAGTATTTT. Translated: CASSQTGIYLTDTQYF.

The CDR3 protein is CASSLASEVRNGYTF. The CDR3, as DNA: TGCGCCAGCAGCTTGGCCTCCGAAGTTCGAAATGGCTACACCTTC. The chain joins TRBV5-1 to TRBJ1-2, with D unclear. The CDR3 totals 15 residues. V was clipped by 0 bases and J by 6 bases, with 15 bases between them. The germline V gene has CDR1 SGHRS and CDR2 YFSETQ.

This clonotype was picked up many times. The chain uses TRBV7-2 and TRBJ2-1; TRBD1 matches at 9 bases. Per germline, CDR1 SGHTA and CDR2 FQGNSA. Unmatched junction bases numbered 5, after V lost 6 bases and J lost 2 bases. This CDR3 has 15 amino acids. CDR3 protein: CASSPDRGAYNEQFF. DNA for the CDR3: TGTGCCAGCAGTCCCGACAGGGGGGCCTACAATGAGCAGTTCTTC.

The V gene is TRBV6-4, the J gene TRBJ2-3, with TRBD1 matching over 9 bases. CDR1 is MRHNA, CDR2 SNTAGT, per germline. The CDR3 totals 17 residues. V shed 6 bases and J 3 bases; nucleotides not matched to a gene: 13. The CDR3 region is CASSYLFWDRETDTQYF. The CDR3 nucleotides are TGTGCCAGCAGCTACTTATTTTGGGACAGGGAAACAGATACGCAGTATTTT.

In this sample, this clonotype turned up many times. This chain's CDR3 is CASSHGGSSYNEQFF. The CDR3 coding sequence is TGTGCCAGCAGCCACGGGGGGAGCTCCTACAATGAGCAGTTCTTC. The V and J genes are TRBV3-1 and TRBJ2-1; 7 nucleotides line up with TRBD2. V gave up 3 bases and J gave up 0 bases; unmatched junction bases: 2. The germline CDR1 and CDR2 sequences are LGHDT and YNNKEL (reference sequence). The CDR3 contains 15 residues.

This clonotype was seen a handful of times. The V and J genes are TRBV7-2 and TRBJ2-7; D is perhaps TRBD2 (7 bases). The DNA end lines up better with TRBJ2-5; the J call may be wrong. The CDR3 consists of 14 residues. Germline CDR1 and CDR2: SGHTA and FQGNSA. CDR3 sequence (DNA): TGTGCCAGCAGCTCGGGGAGGGGGTTAGAGACCCAGTACTTC. Translation gives CASSSGRGLETQYF.

This clonotype was detected only a few times. The rearrangement links TRBV20-1 to TRBJ1-5; 7 bases match TRBD1. This CDR3 is built from 12 residues. Trimming took 7 bases from V and 7 from J; bases not matched to a gene: 7. Germline CDR1 reads DFQATT; CDR2 reads SNEGSKA (reference sequence). CDR3 region: CSGRTGEQPQHF. CDR3 nucleotides: TGCAGTGGACGGACAGGAGAGCAGCCCCAGCATTTT.

This chain links TRBV7-8 with TRBJ2-1; 9 nucleotides agree with TRBD1. The length of the CDR3 is 15 residues. V shed 3 bases and J 2 bases; nucleotides not matched to a gene: 2. Germline CDR1 SGHVS, CDR2 FQNEAQ. DNA for the CDR3: TGTGCCAGCAGCTTTGACAGGGGGGCCTACAATGAGCAGTTCTTC. Translation: CASSFDRGAYNEQFF.

This clonotype appeared a few times. CDR3 in amino acids: CASSISWDSSYEQYF. Written as DNA, the CDR3 is TGTGCCAGCAGCATATCCTGGGACAGCTCCTACGAGCAGTACTTC. The chain couples TRBV7-2 to TRBJ2-7, with TRBD1 matching over 7 bases. This CDR3 has 15 residues. V was clipped by 5 bases and J by 0 bases; unmatched bases: 7. CDR1 is SGHTA and CDR2 is FQGNSA in the germline V gene.

In its sample, this clonotype was seen a few times. This chain uses TRBV7-8 with TRBJ2-1; D gene ambiguous. With 0 bases removed from V and 3 bases from J, the gap between germline ends came to 6 bases. The CDR3 is 14 amino acids. Germline assignment: CDR1 SGHVS and CDR2 FQNEAQ. CDR3 sequence reads: CASSLAPVYNEQFF. Here the CDR3 DNA reads TGTGCCAGCAGCTTAGCCCCTGTCTACAATGAGCAGTTCTTC.

This clonotype was detected only a few times. This chain links TRBV7-2 with TRBJ2-5; D possibly matches TRBD1 or TRBD2 (5 bases each). Per the germline V gene, CDR1 is SGHTA and CDR2 is FQGNSA. The CDR3 totals 14 residues. V shed 5 bases and J shed 2 bases, with 12 bases lying between them. The CDR3 DNA reads TGTGCCAGCAGCACCCGGGACCAGCAAGAGACCCAGTACTTC. Its translation is CASSTRDQQETQYF.

This clonotype came up many times. V usage is TRBV20-1 and J usage is TRBJ2-7; D may be TRBD1 (6 bases). V was trimmed by 1 base and J by 4 bases, leaving 8 bases between them. Germline loops: CDR1 DFQATT, CDR2 SNEGSKA (reference sequence). CDR3 length equals 12 residues. CDR3 in DNA: TGCAGTGCTAGAGGGGGGCCGTACGAGCAGTACTTC. This codes for CSARGGPYEQYF.